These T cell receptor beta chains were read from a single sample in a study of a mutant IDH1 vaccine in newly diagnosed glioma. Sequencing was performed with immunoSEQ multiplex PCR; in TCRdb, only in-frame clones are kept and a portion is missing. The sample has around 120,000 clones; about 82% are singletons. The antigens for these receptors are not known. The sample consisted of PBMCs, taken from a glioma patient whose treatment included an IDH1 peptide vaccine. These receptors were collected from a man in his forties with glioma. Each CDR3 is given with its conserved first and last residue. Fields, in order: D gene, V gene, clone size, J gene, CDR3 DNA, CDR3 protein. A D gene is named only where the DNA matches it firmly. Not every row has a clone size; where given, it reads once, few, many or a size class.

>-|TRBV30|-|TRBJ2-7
TGTGCCTGGAAGGGACCCTACGAGCAGTACTTC
CAWKGPYEQYF
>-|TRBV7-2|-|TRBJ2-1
TGTGCCAGCAGCTTAGGGACAGAGACTGTCTTCTTC
CASSLGTETVFF
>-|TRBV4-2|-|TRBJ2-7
TGTGCCAGCAGCCAAGATTCGGTGGGATTCGCCTACGAGCAGTACTTC
CASSQDSVGFAYEQYF
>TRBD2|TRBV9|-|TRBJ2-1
TGTGCCAGCAGCGGCGGACTAGCGGGAACTCCCCTGCAGTTCTTC
CASSGGLAGTPLQFF
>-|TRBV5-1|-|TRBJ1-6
TGCGCCAGCAGCTTGGGAGGGTCGGCTAATTCACCCCTCCACTTT
CASSLGGSANSPLHF
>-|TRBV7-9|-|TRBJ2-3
TGTGCCAGCAGCTTATCGACAGGCACAGATACGCAGTATTTT
CASSLSTGTDTQYF
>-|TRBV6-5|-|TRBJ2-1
TGTGCCAGCAGCGCAGGCGTCTACAATGAGCAGTTCTTC
CASSAGVYNEQFF
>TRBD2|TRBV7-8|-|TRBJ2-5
TGTGCCAGCAGCTTAGTTCGGGGTTGGCGGGAGGGCCCTCGAGAGACCCAGTACTTC
CASSLVRGWREGPRETQYF
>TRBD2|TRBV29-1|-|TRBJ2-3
TGCAGCTCGAGGACTAGCGGGAGGGCATCAGATACGCAGTATTTT
CSSRTSGRASDTQYF
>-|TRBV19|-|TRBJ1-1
TGTGCCAGTAGGGACAGAAAGGACACTGAAGCTTTCTTT
CASRDRKDTEAFF
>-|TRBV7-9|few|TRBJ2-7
TGTGCCAGCAGCTTAAAGTGGGACGAGCAGTACTTC
CASSLKWDEQYF
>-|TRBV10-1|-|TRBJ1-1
TGCGCCAGCAGTGAAAGGACCGTGGTGACTGAAGCTTTCTTT
CASSERTVVTEAFF
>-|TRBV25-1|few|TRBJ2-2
TGTGCCACCGAAGGGGGGACAGACGGGGAGCTGTTTTTT
CATEGGTDGELFF
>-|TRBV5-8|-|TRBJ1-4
TGTGCCAGCAGCTTGTGGGGCAGGGGCCCAGGGGTAAATGAAAAACTGTTTTTT
CASSLWGRGPGVNEKLFF
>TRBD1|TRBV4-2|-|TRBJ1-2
TGTGCCAGCAGCCCCCAAGACAGGGGGCAGGGCTACACCTTC
CASSPQDRGQGYTF
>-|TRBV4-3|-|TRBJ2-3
TGCGCCAGCAGCCAAGGGACCGCTAGGCTAGTCAGCACAGATACGCAGTATTTT
CASSQGTARLVSTDTQYF
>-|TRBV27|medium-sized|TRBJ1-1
TGTGCCAGCAGTTTTCAGGTGAACACTGAAGCTTTCTTT
CASSFQVNTEAFF
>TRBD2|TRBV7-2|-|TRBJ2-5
TGTGCCAGCAGCTTATTGTCTAGCGGGTACCAAGAGACCCAGTACTTC
CASSLLSSGYQETQYF
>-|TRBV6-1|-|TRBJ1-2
TGTGCCAGCAGTGAAAACGGATTCTATGGCTACACCTTC
CASSENGFYGYTF
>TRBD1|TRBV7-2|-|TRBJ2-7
TGTGCCAGCAGCTCATACGCCCGGGACAGGGGGAACTACGAGCAGTACTTC
CASSSYARDRGNYEQYF
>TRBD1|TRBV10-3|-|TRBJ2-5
TGTGCCACCGGGACAGGGAGGGGGATAGAAGAGACCCAGTACTTC
CATGTGRGIEETQYF
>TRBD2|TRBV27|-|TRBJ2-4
TGTGCCAGCAGTTATGGACTAGCGGTAGCCAAAAACATTCAGTACTTC
CASSYGLAVAKNIQYF
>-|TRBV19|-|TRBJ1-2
TGTGCCAGTAATCAGGTACAGGGAGGCTATGGCTACACCTTC
CASNQVQGGYGYTF
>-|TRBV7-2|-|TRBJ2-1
TGTGCCAGCAGCTTAGAGGCCCAGGTCGCTGCGTTCTTC
CASSLEAQVAAFF